These 18 T cell receptor beta chains originate from one sample sequenced in a study of PD-1 blockade in classical Hodgkin lymphoma. Profiling relied on immunoSEQ multiplex PCR, and the TCRdb table lists in-frame clones only, not all of them. The sample gives around 99,000 clones, roughly 81% of which show up once; about 15% is in the top ten. Brentuximab vedotin exposure varied among the patients, all of whom had relapsed after autologous stem cell transplantation. The sequenced sample was peripheral blood mononuclear cells (PBMCs), obtained before the second cycle of nivolumab. Receptor source: a human donor with classical Hodgkin lymphoma.

V gene TRBV30 combines with J gene TRBJ1-2, with 8 bases identical to TRBD1. CDR1 and CDR2 from the germline V gene are GTSNPN and SVGIG (reference sequence). Trimming cost V 0 bases and J 3 bases; bases outside gene matches: 6. The CDR3 runs to 15 residues. CDR3 bases: TGTGCCTGGAGTGTAGGCGACAGGGGCTACTATGGCTACACCTTC. Its translation is CAWSVGDRGYYGYTF.

The J gene is TRBJ2-1, the V gene TRBV6-6; 12 bases are shared with TRBD2. V lost 6 bases to trimming and J lost 9 bases; unmatched junction nucleotides: 9. Germline assignment: CDR1 MNHNY and CDR2 SVGAGI (reference sequence). This CDR3 region has 15 residues. The CDR3 region has the DNA TGTGCCAGCAGGCCCCGACTAGCGGGAGTTGGTGAGCAGTTCTTC. This translates into CASRPRLAGVGEQFF.

This clone was detected only a few times. The rearrangement joins TRBV5-6 to TRBJ1-1, with D possibly being TRBD1 (5 bases). The CDR3 loop spans 14 amino acids. Trimming removed 0 bases from V and 8 bases from J, with 14 bases in between. Germline CDR1 and CDR2: SGHDT and YYEEEE. This chain's CDR3 is CASSLVGSSGEAFF. Written as DNA, the CDR3 is TGTGCCAGCAGCTTGGTAGGGTCCTCAGGGGAAGCTTTCTTT.

The gene calls are TRBV5-1 and TRBJ2-3, with D hard to call. The CDR3 spans 13 residues. V shed 0 bases and J shed 2 bases, with 4 bases lying between them. Looked up from germline, CDR1 is SGHRS and CDR2 is YFSETQ. DNA of the CDR3: TGCGCCAGCAGCTTGGGCCTCACAGATACGCAGTATTTT. Translated: CASSLGLTDTQYF.

The CDR3 loop reads CASKVTDTEAFF. CDR3 DNA sequence: TGTGCCAGCAAGGTAACAGACACTGAAGCTTTCTTT. This chain joins TRBV6-1 and TRBJ1-1; D ambiguous. The length of the CDR3 is 12 residues. V was clipped by 7 bases and J by 3 bases, with 9 bases between them. CDR1 MNHNS and CDR2 SASEGT come from the germline V gene.

This clone appeared once. This chain uses TRBV7-2 with TRBJ2-3; 8 bases are shared with TRBD2. V gave up 4 bases and J gave up 0 bases; unmatched junction bases: 6. The CDR3 totals 16 residues. Germline loops: CDR1 SGHTA, CDR2 FQGNSA. CDR3 sequence reads: CASSSLTSVSTDTQYF. As DNA, the CDR3 is TGTGCCAGCAGCTCCCTGACTAGCGTGAGCACAGATACGCAGTATTTT.

V usage is TRBV29-1 and J usage is TRBJ2-3; D unresolved. CDR1 and CDR2 (germline): SQVTM, ANQGSEA. The CDR3 is 16 amino acids. Trimming removed 6 bases at V and 0 bases at J, with 19 bases between. CDR3 protein: CSVRGGRGPSTDTQYF. CDR3 nucleotide sequence: TGCAGCGTCAGAGGTGGGCGCGGACCGAGCACAGATACGCAGTATTTT.

This clone was seen only a few times. The chain carries TRBV5-4 and TRBJ1-4, with D perhaps TRBD1 (5 bases). This CDR3 has 12 amino acids. The V gene's germline CDR1 is SGHNT and CDR2 YYREEE (reference sequence). V was pared by 0 bases and J by 10 bases, with 7 bases between. The CDR3: CASSLVGGKLFF. The CDR3 DNA reads TGTGCCAGCAGCTTGGTTGGGGGAAAACTGTTTTTT.

The chain uses TRBV28 and TRBJ1-5; 7 bases agree with TRBD1. Germline V gives CDR1 MDHEN, CDR2 SYDVKM. Trimming removed 0 bases from V and 7 bases from J; junction bases left unmatched: 3. This CDR3 is built from 14 residues. CDR3 bases: TGTGCCAGCAGTTTATGGACAGGGACCCAGCCCCAGCATTTT. Protein product: CASSLWTGTQPQHF.

CDR3 nucleotide sequence: TGTGCCAGCAGCCCCATAGCGGGAGTGGGTGATACGCAGTATTTT. This sequence encodes CASSPIAGVGDTQYF. J is TRBJ2-3 and V is TRBV7-2; TRBD2 agrees at 9 bases. The CDR3 runs to 15 residues. V lost 5 bases, J lost 6 bases, and 9 bases stayed unmatched. Germline CDR1 reads SGHTA; CDR2 reads FQGNSA.

The gene calls are TRBV4-2 and TRBJ2-2; D possibly corresponds to TRBD2 (5 bases). Per the germline V gene, CDR1 is LGHNA and CDR2 is YNFKEQ. Trimming pared 0 bases from V and 0 bases from J, leaving 8 bases between. This CDR3 is built from 16 residues. CDR3 loop: CASSQETGTNTGELFF. Written as DNA, the CDR3 is TGTGCCAGCAGCCAAGAGACGGGGACGAACACCGGGGAGCTGTTTTTT.

This rearrangement joins TRBV7-8 to TRBJ1-1; TRBD1 agrees at 7 bases. Germline V gene sequence: CDR1 SGHVS, CDR2 FQNEAQ. V was pared by 5 bases and J by 2 bases, with 5 bases of the junction left unmatched. CDR3 length equals 14 residues. CDR3 loop: CASSRGQDNTEAFF. CDR3 in DNA: TGTGCCAGCAGCCGCGGACAGGATAACACTGAAGCTTTCTTT.

The rearrangement links TRBV19 to TRBJ2-2; TRBD2 matches at 7 bases. The CDR3 runs 14 residues. Germline V gene sequence: CDR1 LNHDA, CDR2 SQIVND (reference sequence). J gave up 7 bases and V 7 bases, and 9 bases lay outside the gene matches. The CDR3 protein is CASIGHRTSGELFF. The CDR3 coding sequence is TGTGCCAGTATTGGGCACCGGACTAGCGGGGAGCTGTTTTTT.

This sequence joins TRBV7-2 and TRBJ2-3; 7 nucleotides match TRBD1. The CDR3 consists of 16 residues. CDR1 and CDR2 from the germline V gene are SGHTA and FQGNSA. V lost 5 bases, J lost 1 base, and 9 bases stayed unmatched. The CDR3 loop is CASSPLTGAGTDTQYF. The CDR3, as DNA: TGTGCCAGCAGCCCTCTCACAGGGGCTGGCACAGATACGCAGTATTTT.

The chain has TRBV10-2 and TRBJ2-5, with D uncertain. CDR1 WSHSY and CDR2 SAAADI come from the germline V gene. The V and J ends lost 5 bases and 5 bases respectively, with 12 bases between them. This CDR3 comprises 13 residues. CDR3 amino acids: CASSLVARETQYF. The CDR3 DNA is TGCGCCAGCAGTCTCGTAGCCAGGGAGACCCAGTACTTC.

The chain recombines TRBV27 with TRBJ2-5, with 8 bases aligning to TRBD1. The CDR3 loop spans 14 amino acids. The germline V gene has CDR1 MNHEY and CDR2 SMNVEV (reference sequence). With 4 bases clipped from V and 4 bases from J, the junction kept 5 bases outside the gene matches. In nucleotides, the CDR3 is TGTGCCAGCAGTTCCAGGACAGGGTTAGAGACCCAGTACTTC. It translates to CASSSRTGLETQYF.

The chain links TRBV7-2 to TRBJ2-4; D perhaps matches TRBD2 (5 bases). This CDR3 has 16 residues. Germline CDR1 is SGHTA and CDR2 is FQGNSA. V was cut by 1 base and J by 8 bases, with 18 bases left in between. CDR3 amino acids: CASSLEGWTAGDIQYF. The CDR3 nucleotides read TGTGCCAGCAGCTTAGAAGGGTGGACGGCGGGCGACATTCAGTACTTC.

J is TRBJ2-5 and V is TRBV5-4, with a weak D call TRBD2 (5 bases). The CDR3 has 14 residues. Trimming pared 1 base from V and 2 bases from J, leaving 9 bases between. Germline V gives CDR1 SGHNT, CDR2 YYREEE (reference sequence). The CDR3 spells CASSLPGRQETQYF. The CDR3 bases are TGTGCCAGCAGCTTGCCGGGAAGGCAAGAGACCCAGTACTTC.